Described below is a single T cell receptor (beta chain) sequence and its context. A junction boundary mismatches the germline segment, possibly from a read error. This sample also contains other DNA sequences that code for the same CDR3. The sample originates from a study of cytomegalovirus exposure and HLA in healthy donors. This CDR3 comprises 14 residues. Germline V gene sequence: CDR1 SNHLY, CDR2 FYNNEI. Amplification used 60 Vbeta primers and 13 Jbeta primers. Repertoires were generated with immunoSEQ multiplex PCR, while TCRdb's copy carries only in-frame clones and drops some. The table has approximately 160,000 clones, over 70% seen once; the top ten hold less than 9%.

The origin of this receptor is a male donor in good health and CMV-seropositive. Sequencing was carried out using PBMCs. The chain couples TRBV2 to TRBJ1-6, with a weak D call TRBD1 (6 bases). DNA of the CDR3: TGTGCCAGCACCATAACAGGGATCAATTCACCTCTCCACTTT. Translating it yields CASTITGINSPLHF. The complete variable domain, with remaining parts taken from reference TRBV2 and TRBJ1-6, reads EPEVTQTPSHQVTQMGQEVILRCVPISNHLYFYWYRQILGQKVEFLVSFYNNEISEKSEIFDDQFSVERPDGSNFTLKIRSTKLEDSAMYFCASTITGINSPLHFGNGTRLTVT.